The 24 T cell receptor beta chains below come from one sample, sequenced in a study of CD8 T cells in ankylosing spondylitis. TCRdb ran MiXCR on the 5' RACE reads and lists one entry per CDR3 protein. This sample has approximately 300,000 distinct CDR3 sequences, with around 20% found just once. The sequenced sample was blood, either unsorted or a sorted T cell fraction (not recorded which). Receptors were obtained from a male donor with ankylosing spondylitis or in good health (not recorded which).

This clonotype was counted between two and nine times. The chain links TRBV3-1 to TRBJ2-3; 7 nucleotides line up with TRBD2. Germline lookup yields CDR1 LGHDT and CDR2 YNNKEL (reference sequence). The length of the CDR3 is 14 residues. Trimming cost V 4 bases and J 5 bases; bases outside gene matches: 6. DNA of the CDR3: TGTGCCAGCAGCCCTAGACTAGCTGGAGATACGCAGTATTTT. Residues: CASSPRLAGDTQYF.

The chain recombines TRBV12-3 or TRBV12-4 with TRBJ2-1, with D unclear. CDR3 length: 15 amino acids. The V end lost 3 bases, the J end lost 5 bases, and 14 bases lay between the germline ends. CDR3 region: CASSFNPTVNNEQFF. The CDR3 DNA follows: TGTGCCAGCAGTTTTAACCCAACAGTTAACAATGAGCAGTTCTTC.

The CDR3 region has the DNA TGTGCCAGCTCACGGACAGGGGATTATGGCTACACCTTC. Protein sequence: CASSRTGDYGYTF. This chain uses TRBV18 with TRBJ1-2; TRBD1 aligns across 9 bases. The V and J ends lost 4 bases and 5 bases, in that order; junction bases with no gene match: 2. This CDR3 has 13 residues. Germline lookup yields CDR1 KGHSH and CDR2 LQKENI. Looking up the rest from reference TRBV18 and TRBJ1-2 gives the full variable domain: NAGVMQNPRHLVRRRGQEARLRCSPMKGHSHVYWYRQLPEEGLKFMVYLQKENIIDESGMPKERFSAEFPKEGPSILRIQQVVRGDSAAYFCASSRTGDYGYTFGSGTRLTVV.

The chain is built from TRBV5-1 and TRBJ2-5; the D gene is possibly TRBD2 (6 bases). The CDR3 runs to 16 residues. V lost 0 bases, J lost 5 bases, and 17 bases lay in between. Germline V gene data show CDR1 as SGHRS and CDR2 as YFSETQ. This chain's CDR3 is CASSLDSGLGSETQYF. CDR3 in DNA: TGCGCCAGCAGCTTGGATAGCGGCCTGGGGAGCGAGACCCAGTACTTC.

This clonotype was detected a few times. This chain links TRBV20-1 with TRBJ2-5; TRBD2 aligns across 10 bases. The CDR3 contains 13 residues. With 5 bases clipped from V and 1 base from J, the junction kept 1 base outside the gene matches. The germline CDR1 and CDR2 sequences are DFQATT and SNEGSKA (reference sequence). CDR3 protein: CSAGTSVQETQYF. The CDR3 DNA reads TGCAGTGCTGGGACTAGCGTCCAAGAGACCCAGTACTTC.

The chain links TRBV7-6 to TRBJ1-4; D remains ambiguous. CDR1 and CDR2 from the germline V gene are SGHVS and FNYEAQ. Trimming shortened V by 2 bases and J by 7 bases, and 14 bases separated the two germline ends. This CDR3 contains 15 residues. The CDR3 DNA sequence: TGTGCCAGCAGCTTATCTGGGGTCGGTGGTGAAAAACTGTTTTTT. Protein: CASSLSGVGGEKLFF.

This clonotype was found many times. V gene TRBV30 combines with J gene TRBJ2-3; TRBD1 aligns across 8 bases. The CDR3 loop spans 16 amino acids. With 1 base clipped from V and 0 bases from J, the junction kept 6 bases outside the gene matches. Germline CDR1 and CDR2: GTSNPN and SVGIG (reference sequence). CDR3: CAWSAIGTGSTDTQYF. CDR3 nucleotides: TGTGCCTGGAGTGCTATCGGGACAGGTAGCACAGATACGCAGTATTTT.

A few counts support this clonotype. The rearrangement joins TRBV29-1 to TRBJ2-1; either TRBD1 or TRBD2 may fit D (6 bases each). Trimming took off 4 bases at V and 9 bases at J, with 25 bases between the two ends. Germline V lookup: CDR1 SQVTM, CDR2 ANQGSEA. This CDR3 region has 16 residues. The DNA of the CDR3 is TGCAGCGTTGCCGGGGGCGGGTTAGGGTCCCTAGGTGAGCAGTTCTTC. It codes for CSVAGGGLGSLGEQFF.

The CDR3 DNA reads as TGCGCCAGCAGTGACAGGGGGTATACTGAAGCTTTCTTT. Protein product: CASSDRGYTEAFF. The rearrangement links TRBV5-1 to TRBJ1-1; 9 bases agree with TRBD1. The germline V gene has CDR1 SGHRS and CDR2 YFSETQ. CDR3 length equals 13 residues. Trimming removed 5 bases from V and 5 bases from J; junction bases left unmatched: 4.

This clonotype was observed a handful of times. The CDR3 loop is CASRDDRGQTNEKLFF. CDR3 DNA sequence: TGTGCCAGCAGGGACGACAGGGGGCAAACTAATGAAAAACTGTTTTTT. The V gene is TRBV28, the J gene TRBJ1-4; TRBD1 agrees at 10 bases. CDR3 length equals 16 residues. Germline CDR1 is MDHEN and CDR2 is SYDVKM. J was trimmed by 1 base and V by 6 bases; bases with no gene match: 5.

Remarks on this clonotype: The junction differs from germline at one of its ends, possibly a read error. This chain connects TRBV15 to TRBJ1-2; D gene ambiguous. Germline lookup yields CDR1 LNHNV and CDR2 YYDKDF (reference sequence). This CDR3 region has 13 residues. Written as DNA, the CDR3 is TGTGCCACCAGCAGAGATGTGGGCTATGACTACACCTTC. Translation gives CATSRDVGYDYTF.

The chain couples TRBV24-1 to TRBJ2-2; TRBD1 aligns across 10 bases. With 11 bases clipped from V and 7 bases from J, the junction kept 9 bases outside the gene matches. Germline CDR1 KGHDR, CDR2 SFDVKD. This CDR3 is 14 amino acids long. The CDR3 is CANLTGGQDGELFF. CDR3 coding DNA: TGTGCCAACTTGACAGGGGGCCAGGACGGGGAGCTGTTTTTT.

This clonotype was found many times. The chain couples TRBV20-1 to TRBJ1-2, with D maybe TRBD1 (5 bases). The germline CDR1 and CDR2 sequences are DFQATT and SNEGSKA (reference sequence). There are 16 residues in the CDR3. Trimming left V 0 bases short and J 4 bases short, with 18 bases between. CDR3 bases: TGCAGTGCTAGAGATAACGGTGGGGCCCGCAGCTATGGCTACACCTTC. It codes for CSARDNGGARSYGYTF.

This rearrangement joins TRBV5-1 to TRBJ2-5; D perhaps matches TRBD1 (6 bases). The CDR3 covers 16 residues. Germline V lookup: CDR1 SGHRS, CDR2 YFSETQ. V was pared by 5 bases and J by 5 bases, with 22 bases between. The DNA of the CDR3 is TGCGCCAGCAGGAGGTCTTCCGGGACATCAGGGGAGACCCAGTACTTC. This encodes CASRRSSGTSGETQYF.

The rearrangement links TRBV15 to TRBJ1-4; the match to TRBD1 covers 10 bases. This CDR3 spans 18 amino acids. V dropped 0 bases and J dropped 8; count of bases not matched to a gene: 12. Germline V gives CDR1 LNHNV, CDR2 YYDKDF (reference sequence). The CDR3: CATSRDELGTGEREKLFF. The DNA of the CDR3 is TGTGCCACCAGCAGAGACGAACTAGGGACAGGGGAACGGGAAAAACTGTTTTTT.

The rearrangement uses TRBV12-3 or TRBV12-4 and TRBJ2-3; 8 positions match TRBD1. The length of the CDR3 is 15 residues. The J segment lost 7 bases and the V segment lost 2 bases, leaving 8 bases of the junction unmatched. The CDR3 nucleotides read TGTGCCAGCAGTTTAAACGGACAGGGCCGTAATACGCAGTATTTT. It is translated as CASSLNGQGRNTQYF.

This clonotype was counted a few times. This chain uses TRBV10-2 with TRBJ1-1, with 11 positions matching TRBD1. The junction had 0 bases not matched to a gene; V was cut back by 2 bases and J by 1 base. Germline V gene lookup returns CDR1 WSHSY and CDR2 SAAADI. There are 15 residues in the CDR3. DNA for the CDR3: TGCGCCAGCAGTGAGGGACAGGGGGCGAACACTGAAGCTTTCTTT. It specifies CASSEGQGANTEAFF.

The CDR3 coding sequence is TGCAGTGCTAGAAAGGGGTCGGGGGCTGGCACTGAAGCTTTCTTT. Its translation is CSARKGSGAGTEAFF. V and J are TRBV20-1 and TRBJ1-1; tentatively, D is TRBD1 (6 bases). V was pared by 2 bases and J by 4 bases, with 17 bases between. The CDR3 covers 15 residues. From germline, CDR1 is DFQATT and CDR2 SNEGSKA (reference sequence).

As regards this clonotype: Its ends do not fully match the called genes, so a read error is possible. Here the CDR3 reads CATSRASGSRVF. CDR3 coding DNA: TGTGCCACCAGCAGAGCCTCTGGCAGTCGGGTTTTT. The chain employs TRBV15 and TRBJ1-4, with D uncertain. The germline gives CDR1 LNHNV, CDR2 YYDKDF (reference sequence). CDR3 length: 12 residues.

This clonotype was found many times. The rearrangement joins TRBV20-1 to TRBJ1-6; D ambiguous. Germline V gives CDR1 DFQATT, CDR2 SNEGSKA (reference sequence). The CDR3 covers 14 residues. Trimming shortened V by 4 bases and J by 3 bases, and 10 bases separated the two germline ends. Here the CDR3 reads CSANDGHYNSPLHF. The CDR3, as DNA: TGCAGTGCTAATGACGGTCACTATAATTCACCCCTCCACTTT.

This clonotype has just a few counts. This chain joins TRBV12-3 or TRBV12-4 and TRBJ1-1, with 9 nucleotides matching TRBD1. With 6 bases clipped from V and 2 bases from J, the junction kept 13 bases outside the gene matches. CDR3 length: 17 amino acids. The CDR3: CASSYFRQGVYNTEAFF. Written as DNA, the CDR3 is TGTGCCAGCAGCTACTTTAGACAGGGGGTCTATAACACTGAAGCTTTCTTT.

This clonotype was seen more than once but under ten times. This chain uses TRBV5-1 with TRBJ2-3; TRBD2 agrees at 14 bases. The CDR3 loop spans 16 amino acids. From germline, CDR1 is SGHRS and CDR2 YFSETQ. Unmatched junction bases numbered 6, after V lost 3 bases and J lost 6 bases. CDR3 sequence: CASSSGGTSGGDTQYF. The CDR3 bases are TGCGCCAGCAGCTCCGGCGGGACTAGCGGGGGTGATACGCAGTATTTT.

This clonotype was observed at least ten times. This sequence joins TRBV7-9 and TRBJ2-2; TRBD1 might be the D (6 bases). Trimming left V 2 bases short and J 2 bases short, with 12 bases between. Germline lookup yields CDR1 SEHNR and CDR2 FQNEAQ (reference sequence). CDR3 size: 16 residues. DNA for the CDR3: TGTGCCAGCAGCTTACAGGGGAAGGGTAACACCGGGGAGCTGTTTTTT. Protein sequence: CASSLQGKGNTGELFF.

The chain recombines TRBV9 with TRBJ2-3; D is ambiguous. V lost 4 bases and J 3 bases, leaving 6 bases between the germline ends. CDR1 is SGDLS, CDR2 YYNGEE, per germline. This CDR3 comprises 12 residues. The DNA of the CDR3 is TGTGCCAGCAGCACTCAGACAGATACGCAGTATTTT. It is translated as CASSTQTDTQYF.